This T cell receptor beta chain was obtained from a study of CD4 T cells in relation to SARS-CoV-2 and coronaviruses. About the research overall: Convalescent patients had median age 38.5 years, range about 20 to 72.

The CDR3 runs to 12 residues. Trimming cost V 6 bases and J 5 bases; bases outside gene matches: 6. CDR1 is SQVTM, CDR2 ANQGSEA, per germline. Measured with immunoSEQ multiplex PCR; TCRdb has only the in-frame clones, and not every one. The data hold tens of thousands of clones, with 75% to 85% observed a single time. This clone was seen a few times. Its antigen is currently unknown. Sequencing input: memory CD4+ T cells from PBMCs, cultured in vitro. This sequence originates from an adult with COVID-19. The chain employs TRBV29-1 and TRBJ2-5; 7 positions match TRBD1. CDR3 nucleotides: TGCAGCGTCGGACAGGTCAAGGAGACCCAGTACTTC. The encoded protein is CSVGQVKETQYF. Supplemented by reference TRBV29-1 and TRBJ2-5, the full variable domain reads SAVISQKPSRDICQRGTSLTIQCQVDSQVTMMFWYRQQPGQSLTLIATANQGSEATYESGFVIDKFPISRPNLTFSTLTVSNMSPEDSSIYLCSVGQVKETQYFGPGTRLLVL.